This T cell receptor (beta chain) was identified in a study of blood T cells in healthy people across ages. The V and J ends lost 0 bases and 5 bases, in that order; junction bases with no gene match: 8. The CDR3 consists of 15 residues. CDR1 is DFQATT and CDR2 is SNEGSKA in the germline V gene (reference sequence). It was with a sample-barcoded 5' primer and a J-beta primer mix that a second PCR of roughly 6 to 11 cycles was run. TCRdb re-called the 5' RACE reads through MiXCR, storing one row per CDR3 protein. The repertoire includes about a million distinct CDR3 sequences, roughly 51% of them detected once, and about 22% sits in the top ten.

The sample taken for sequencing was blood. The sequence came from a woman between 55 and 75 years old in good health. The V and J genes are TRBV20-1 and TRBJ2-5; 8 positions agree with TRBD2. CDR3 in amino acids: CSARELLAAMETQYF. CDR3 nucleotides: TGCAGTGCTAGAGAACTACTAGCGGCCATGGAGACCCAGTACTTC.